The subject of this entry is one TCR beta chain. What it recognizes is unknown. This sample is part of a study of a mutant IDH1 vaccine in newly diagnosed glioma. Study background: Before enrollment, patients got radiotherapy alone, temozolomide alone, or mostly the combination.

Noted time point: week 11, during vaccination. In the vaccine, a single dose held 300 ug of the mutant IDH1 20-mer peptide, along with topical imiquimod. Sequencing was performed with immunoSEQ multiplex PCR; in TCRdb, only in-frame clones are kept and a portion is missing. The sample includes roughly 110,000 clones, almost 90% of them seen just once. V lost 5 bases, J lost 1 base, and 14 bases lay in between. The germline V gene has CDR1 SEHNR and CDR2 FQNEAQ (reference sequence). This CDR3 region has 16 residues. The source is a woman aged 45-65 years with glioma. V usage is TRBV7-9 and J usage is TRBJ1-4; D may be TRBD1 (6 bases). Sequences were derived from PBMCs, sampled from a glioma patient whose treatment included an IDH1 peptide vaccine. The CDR3 DNA follows: TGTGCCAGCAGCCATGGGACACCGGTAACTAATGAAAAACTGTTTTTT. This gives the protein CASSHGTPVTNEKLFF.